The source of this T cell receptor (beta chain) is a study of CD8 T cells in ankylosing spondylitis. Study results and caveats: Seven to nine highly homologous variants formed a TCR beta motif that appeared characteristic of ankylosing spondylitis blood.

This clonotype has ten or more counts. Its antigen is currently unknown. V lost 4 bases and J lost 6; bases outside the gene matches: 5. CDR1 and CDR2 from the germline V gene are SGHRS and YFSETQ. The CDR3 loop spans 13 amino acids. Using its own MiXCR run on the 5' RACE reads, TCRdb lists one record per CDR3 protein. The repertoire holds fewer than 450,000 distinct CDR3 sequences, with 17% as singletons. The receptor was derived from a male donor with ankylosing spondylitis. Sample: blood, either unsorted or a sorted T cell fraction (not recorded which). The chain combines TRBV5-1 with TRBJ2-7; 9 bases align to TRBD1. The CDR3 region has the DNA TGCGCCAGCAGCCCGGACAGGGGCCGCGAGCAGTACTTC. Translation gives CASSPDRGREQYF.